The 16 T cell receptor beta chains below come from one sample, sequenced in a study of memory CD4+ T cells and cytomegalovirus serostatus. Some clones are missing from TCRdb's copy, which holds only in-frame ones; the method was immunoSEQ multiplex PCR. The profile shows under 75,000 clones, around 81% of them singletons. Single viable CD3+CD4+CD8-CD45RO+ cells were sorted as the memory CD4+ T cells. Sequencing input: memory CD4+ T cells from blood. The receptors come from an adult in good health and CMV-seronegative. Some clones in this sample may be carry-over from other donors' samples.

Comments on this clone: This same CDR3 is encoded by further DNA sequences in the sample. The V call is TRBV4-1, the J call TRBJ2-3; 12 bases are shared with TRBD2. Germline-derived CDR1 and CDR2 are MGHRA and YSYEKL. The ends lost 0 bases at V and 2 bases at J; junction bases unmatched: 6. The CDR3 has 18 amino acids. CDR3 in amino acids: CASSQDGLAGGYTDTQYF. Here the CDR3 DNA reads TGCGCCAGCAGCCAAGATGGTCTAGCGGGGGGGTACACAGATACGCAGTATTTT.

This chain connects TRBV14 to TRBJ1-2; no reliable D call. CDR3 size: 14 residues. V gave up 2 bases and J gave up 3 bases, with 10 bases separating them. The germline gives CDR1 SGHDN, CDR2 FVKESK. CDR3 DNA: TGTGCCAGCAGCCAACGATTCACAGACTATGGCTACACCTTC. Residues: CASSQRFTDYGYTF.

This rearrangement joins TRBV7-2 to TRBJ1-2; tentative D call: TRBD1 (5 bases). Trimming left V 2 bases short and J 2 bases short, with 15 bases between. The length of the CDR3 is 16 residues. CDR1 and CDR2 from the germline V gene are SGHTA and FQGNSA. In DNA form, the CDR3 reads TGTGCCAGCAGCTTACGGGGAGGGCAGGGCAACTATGGCTACACCTTC. This encodes CASSLRGGQGNYGYTF.

This clone showed up just a few times. This chain joins TRBV10-2 and TRBJ1-3; maybe TRBD1 (5 bases). Trimming took 5 bases from V and 3 from J, leaving 11 bases between them. Germline loops: CDR1 WSHSY, CDR2 SAAADI. The CDR3 consists of 14 residues. CDR3 sequence: CASSRGLDGNTIYF. In DNA form, the CDR3 reads TGCGCCAGCAGTCGGGGACTGGATGGAAACACCATATATTTT.

Points on this clone: At one end, the junction sequence differs from germline, possibly due to a read error. The chain combines TRBV6-5 with TRBJ1-2; 7 bases map to TRBD1. The germline V gene has CDR1 MNHEY and CDR2 SVGAGI. The CDR3 runs to 15 residues. The CDR3 sequence is CASSSTGRGNSGYTF. CDR3 DNA: TGTGCCAGCAGTTCGACAGGGAGAGGAAACTCTGGCTACACCTTC.

V gene TRBV9 combines with J gene TRBJ2-1; D is unresolved. V was trimmed by 3 bases and J by 11 bases, leaving 15 bases between them. Germline V gene data show CDR1 as SGDLS and CDR2 as YYNGEE. The CDR3 has 13 amino acids. The CDR3 DNA follows: TGTGCCAGCAGCGCCCCGAGGCGTGTTAAGCAGTTCTTC. As protein: CASSAPRRVKQFF. The variable domain in full, with the rest retrieved from reference TRBV9 and TRBJ2-1, is DSGVTQTPKHLITATGQRVTLRCSPRSGDLSVYWYQQSLDQGLQFLIQYYNGEERAKGNILERFSAQQFPDLHSELNLSSLELGDSALYFCASSAPRRVKQFFGPGTRLTVL.

V usage is TRBV2 and J usage is TRBJ1-2; 12 nucleotides align to TRBD1. The V and J ends lost 7 bases and 4 bases, in that order; junction bases with no gene match: 10. The CDR3 has 16 residues. Germline V CDR1 and CDR2: SNHLY, FYNNEI. The CDR3: CASKPGQGALGYGYTF. CDR3 bases: TGTGCCAGCAAACCGGGACAGGGGGCGTTGGGCTATGGCTACACCTTC.

The J gene is TRBJ1-4, the V gene TRBV6-6, with 10 bases lining up with TRBD1. The CDR3 contains 15 residues. The ends lost 5 bases at V and 3 bases at J; junction bases unmatched: 3. CDR1 is MNHNY and CDR2 is SVGAGI in the germline V gene (reference sequence). CDR3 sequence: CASSTDRGANEKLFF. The CDR3, as DNA: TGTGCCAGCAGTACGGACAGGGGGGCTAATGAAAAACTGTTTTTT.

This clone was observed a single time. The chain uses TRBV6-4 and TRBJ1-5; unclear D gene. The CDR3 totals 18 residues. Germline loops: CDR1 MRHNA, CDR2 SNTAGT. V was cut by 1 base and J by 2 bases, with 18 bases left in between. The CDR3 bases are TGTGCCAGCAGTGACTTGAGGTGGGAAAGTAGCGGCAATCAGCCCCAGCATTTT. This gives the protein CASSDLRWESSGNQPQHF.

The V call is TRBV29-1, the J call TRBJ1-4; D ambiguous. Trimming stripped 3 bases from V and 3 bases from J, with 14 bases between. This CDR3 has 15 amino acids. Germline V gives CDR1 SQVTM, CDR2 ANQGSEA. DNA for the CDR3: TGCAGCGTTGATGAGGCGAATGGGGCTAATGAAAAACTGTTTTTT. Protein: CSVDEANGANEKLFF.

This clone was seen a few times. This chain joins TRBV28 and TRBJ2-3; TRBD2 agrees at 7 bases. From germline, CDR1 is MDHEN and CDR2 SYDVKM. V shed 8 bases and J 0 bases; nucleotides not matched to a gene: 2. The length of the CDR3 is 13 residues. The CDR3 sequence: CASAGESTDTQYF. CDR3 nucleotides: TGTGCCAGCGCGGGGGAGAGCACAGATACGCAGTATTTT.

The chain has TRBV5-1 and TRBJ2-1; 7 bases fit TRBD1. The ends lost 0 bases at V and 3 bases at J; junction bases unmatched: 3. This CDR3 spans 15 amino acids. Germline V gene lookup returns CDR1 SGHRS and CDR2 YFSETQ. This CDR3 reads CASSLGQGHYNEQFF. The CDR3 region has the DNA TGCGCCAGCAGCTTGGGACAGGGACACTACAATGAGCAGTTCTTC.

The chain couples TRBV6-6 to TRBJ1-3; possibly TRBD1 for D (6 bases). Trimming pared 0 bases from V and 4 bases from J, leaving 7 bases between. Germline assignment: CDR1 MNHNY and CDR2 SVGAGI (reference sequence). The CDR3 contains 14 residues. The chain's CDR3 is CASSYSTGGNTIYF. The CDR3 DNA reads TGTGCCAGCAGTTACTCGACAGGAGGAAACACCATATATTTT.

The CDR3 DNA is TGTGCCACCAGCTTGCAGGGCGGAAACACCATATATTTT. Its translation: CATSLQGGNTIYF. The J gene is TRBJ1-3, the V gene TRBV15, with D tentatively TRBD1 (5 bases). The CDR3 sequence is 13 residues long. Trimming stripped 5 bases from V and 4 bases from J, with 9 bases between. Germline values: CDR1 LNHNV, CDR2 YYDKDF (reference sequence).

The J gene is TRBJ2-2, the V gene TRBV12-5; 7 nucleotides align to TRBD1. CDR1 and CDR2 from the germline V gene are LGHNT and FRNRAP. The CDR3 consists of 16 residues. V was clipped by 0 bases and J by 0 bases; unmatched bases: 1. CDR3 bases: TGTGCTAGTGGTTTGGTGGGGACAGCGAACACCGGGGAGCTGTTTTTT. Translation: CASGLVGTANTGELFF.

The CDR3 coding sequence is TGCGCCAGCAGCCAACCAGGGGGCGGCTATGGCTACACCTTC. Protein sequence: CASSQPGGGYGYTF. The chain is built from TRBV4-1 and TRBJ1-2, with 8 bases identical to TRBD1. Looked up from germline, CDR1 is MGHRA and CDR2 is YSYEKL. J was trimmed by 4 bases and V by 2 bases; bases with no gene match: 3. CDR3 length equals 14 residues.